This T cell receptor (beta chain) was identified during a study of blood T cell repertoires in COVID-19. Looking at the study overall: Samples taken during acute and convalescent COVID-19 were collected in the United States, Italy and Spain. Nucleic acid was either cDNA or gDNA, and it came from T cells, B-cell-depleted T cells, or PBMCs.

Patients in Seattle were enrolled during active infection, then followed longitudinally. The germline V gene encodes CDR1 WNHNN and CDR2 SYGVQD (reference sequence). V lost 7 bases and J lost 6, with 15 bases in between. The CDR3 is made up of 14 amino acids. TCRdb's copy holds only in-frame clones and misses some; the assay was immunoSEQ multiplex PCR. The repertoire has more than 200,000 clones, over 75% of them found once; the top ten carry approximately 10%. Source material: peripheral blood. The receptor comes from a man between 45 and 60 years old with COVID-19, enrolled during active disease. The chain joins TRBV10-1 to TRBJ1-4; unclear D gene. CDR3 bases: TGCGCCAGCAACTTACAGCCGATACATGAAAAACTGTTTTTT. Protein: CASNLQPIHEKLFF.